The 22 T cell receptor beta chains in this list originate from one sample, sequenced in a study of T cell responses to AZD1222 COVID-19 vaccine. Repertoires were generated with immunoSEQ multiplex PCR, while TCRdb's copy carries only in-frame clones and drops some. The data show about 130,000 clones, with roughly 90% seen just once and roughly 4.2% held by the top ten. The sample here was peripheral blood, taken on day 0 of AZD1222 vaccination. Receptor source: an adult in good health.

This chain joins TRBV18 and TRBJ1-1; possibly TRBD1 for D (6 bases). CDR3 size: 16 residues. CDR1 is KGHSH and CDR2 is LQKENI in the germline V gene. With 6 bases removed from V and 5 bases from J, the gap between germline ends came to 22 bases. The CDR3 loop is CASSGDIFLTGTEAFF. DNA for the CDR3: TGTGCCAGCTCGGGGGACATTTTCTTAACCGGGACTGAAGCTTTCTTT.

The chain combines TRBV28 with TRBJ1-4, with 8 bases lining up with TRBD1. The CDR3 has 15 residues. Trimming at V came to 4 bases and at J to 6 bases, leaving 7 bases not matched to a gene. The V gene's germline CDR1 is MDHEN and CDR2 SYDVKM. DNA of the CDR3: TGTGCCAGCAGTTCCGGGGGACAGGAAGATGAAAAACTGTTTTTT. It encodes CASSSGGQEDEKLFF.

The V call is TRBV19, the J call TRBJ2-2; no firm D call. Deletions cut 6 bases from V and 2 bases from J, with 10 bases between. The CDR3 extends over 14 amino acids. Germline loops: CDR1 LNHDA, CDR2 SQIVND (reference sequence). The CDR3 region has the DNA TGTGCCAGTAGCCTGGCGGTTAACACCGGGGAGCTGTTTTTT. Translating gives CASSLAVNTGELFF.

The rearrangement links TRBV11-2 to TRBJ2-4, with 8 bases lining up with TRBD2. The germline V gene has CDR1 SGHAT and CDR2 FQNNGV. The CDR3 contains 13 residues. V dropped 6 bases and J dropped 10; count of bases not matched to a gene: 8. This CDR3 reads CASSPTGREIQYF. CDR3 sequence (DNA): TGTGCCAGCAGTCCCACCGGGAGGGAGATTCAGTACTTC.

The chain employs TRBV7-8 and TRBJ2-6; D is perhaps TRBD1 or TRBD2 (5 bases each). This CDR3 has 18 amino acids. V lost 1 base and J 4 bases, leaving 17 bases between the germline ends. The germline gives CDR1 SGHVS, CDR2 FQNEAQ. The CDR3 DNA sequence: TGTGCCAGCAGCTTAGAGGGACCGGCAAACGTGGGGGCCAACGTCCTGACTTTC. Amino acid sequence: CASSLEGPANVGANVLTF.

The rearrangement uses TRBV5-5 and TRBJ2-5; D uncertain. V gave up 2 bases and J gave up 4 bases, with 9 bases separating them. This CDR3 is 13 amino acids long. The V gene's germline CDR1 is SGHKS and CDR2 YYEKEE (reference sequence). CDR3 coding DNA: TGTGCCAGCAGCTTTTGGCAGACAGAGACCCAGTACTTC. Translated, it gives CASSFWQTETQYF. Looking up the rest from reference TRBV5-5 and TRBJ2-5 gives the full variable domain: DAGVTQSPTHLIKTRGQQVTLRCSPISGHKSVSWYQQVLGQGPQFIFQYYEKEERGRGNFPDRFSARQFPNYSSELNVNALLLGDSALYLCASSFWQTETQYFGPGTRLLVL.

This clone was seen a few times. The genes are TRBV30 and TRBJ1-1; D might be TRBD1 (6 bases). The CDR3 is made up of 12 amino acids. CDR1 and CDR2 from the germline V gene are GTSNPN and SVGIG (reference sequence). V was pared by 2 bases and J by 7 bases, with 11 bases between. The CDR3 coding sequence is TGTGCCTGGAGTCCGGGGGGCATTGAAGCTTTCTTT. The encoded protein is CAWSPGGIEAFF.

The V and J genes are TRBV29-1 and TRBJ2-7; 7 nucleotides match TRBD1. J gave up 0 bases and V 3 bases, and 8 bases lay outside the gene matches. CDR1 SQVTM and CDR2 ANQGSEA come from the germline V gene. CDR3 length equals 15 residues. In DNA, the CDR3 is TGCAGCGTTGAGGGAACAGGGGAATCCTCCTACGAGCAGTACTTC. It is translated as CSVEGTGESSYEQYF.

The V gene is TRBV4-1, the J gene TRBJ1-5; possible D gene TRBD1, 5 bases. V shed 0 bases and J shed 6 bases, with 12 bases lying between them. The CDR3 loop spans 15 amino acids. In germline, CDR1 is MGHRA, CDR2 YSYEKL. The CDR3 spells CASSQDRAGSQPQHF. CDR3 bases: TGCGCCAGCAGCCAAGACAGGGCAGGGTCTCAGCCCCAGCATTTT.

The chain carries TRBV5-1 and TRBJ1-4; D is perhaps TRBD1 (5 bases). The CDR3 sequence is 13 residues long. Per the germline V gene, CDR1 is SGHRS and CDR2 is YFSETQ. The ends were cut back, 5 bases at V and 7 bases at J, with 12 bases in the middle. The CDR3 DNA sequence: TGCGCCAGCAGGTTTGGGGGAGCTGAAAAACTGTTTTTT. As protein: CASRFGGAEKLFF.

This chain joins TRBV28 and TRBJ1-4; D possibly corresponds to TRBD1 (6 bases). This CDR3 contains 12 residues. The germline V and J ends were trimmed by 11 bases and 8 bases, with 15 bases remaining between them. Looked up from germline, CDR1 is MDHEN and CDR2 is SYDVKM. CDR3 loop: CAVGGRREKLFF. CDR3 sequence (DNA): TGTGCCGTGGGGGGCCGGCGGGAAAAACTGTTTTTT.

This chain links TRBV24-1 with TRBJ2-7; D tentatively fits TRBD1 or TRBD2 (5 bases each). The CDR3 has 13 amino acids. Deletions cut 2 bases from V and 3 bases from J, with 7 bases between. Looked up from germline, CDR1 is KGHDR and CDR2 is SFDVKD. The CDR3 loop is CATSDYGGYEQYF. The CDR3 DNA reads TGTGCCACCAGTGATTATGGGGGCTACGAGCAGTACTTC.

In this sample, this clone turned up a few times. This chain uses TRBV24-1 with TRBJ2-2; no clear D gene. This CDR3 is 13 amino acids long. CDR1 is KGHDR, CDR2 SFDVKD, per germline. Trimming stripped 0 bases from V and 7 bases from J, with 5 bases between. This chain's CDR3 is CATSDLHIGELFF. The CDR3 DNA reads TGTGCCACCAGTGATTTGCACATCGGGGAGCTGTTTTTT.

This sequence joins TRBV11-3 and TRBJ2-1, with a tentative D call TRBD2 (5 bases). This CDR3 region has 14 residues. Germline CDR1 and CDR2: SGHNT and YENEEA. Between the trimmed V and J ends, which lost 5 bases and 6 bases, there was a span of 14 bases. CDR3 DNA: TGTGCCAGCAGCGCCGAGCGGAGGTCCAATGAGCAGTTCTTC. This encodes CASSAERRSNEQFF.

The J gene is TRBJ1-4, the V gene TRBV18, with 9 bases lining up with TRBD1. J gave up 4 bases and V 8 bases, and 5 bases lay outside the gene matches. This CDR3 is built from 14 residues. Germline lookup yields CDR1 KGHSH and CDR2 LQKENI. CDR3 bases: TGTGCCAGCACCAACAGGGGGCTTAATGAAAAACTGTTTTTT. Protein product: CASTNRGLNEKLFF. Full variable domain (missing parts from reference TRBV18 and TRBJ1-4): NAGVMQNPRHLVRRRGQEARLRCSPMKGHSHVYWYRQLPEEGLKFMVYLQKENIIDESGMPKERFSAEFPKEGPSILRIQQVVRGDSAAYFCASTNRGLNEKLFFGSGTQLSVL.

The chain employs TRBV28 and TRBJ1-4; a weak D match, TRBD1 (5 bases). Germline loops: CDR1 MDHEN, CDR2 SYDVKM. There are 15 residues in the CDR3. V lost 4 bases and J 7 bases, leaving 16 bases between the germline ends. The CDR3 here is CASSSTQGGSEKLFF. The CDR3 DNA sequence: TGTGCCAGCAGTTCCACCCAGGGAGGAAGTGAAAAACTGTTTTTT.

The genes are TRBV28 and TRBJ2-7; D may correspond to TRBD1 or TRBD2 (6 bases each). The CDR3 loop spans 13 amino acids. V dropped 4 bases and J dropped 2 bases, with 9 bases sitting between them. From germline, CDR1 is MDHEN and CDR2 SYDVKM. The CDR3 spells CASSSRDTYEQYF. Written as DNA, the CDR3 is TGTGCCAGCAGTTCGCGGGACACCTACGAGCAGTACTTC.

The chain has TRBV5-1 and TRBJ2-5, with D possibly matching TRBD1 (6 bases). Germline CDR1 is SGHRS and CDR2 is YFSETQ. The CDR3 is 14 residues long. The V gene lost 4 bases and the J gene lost 5 bases, with 15 bases spanning the gap. CDR3 region: CASSLERGIETQYF. The CDR3 bases are TGCGCCAGCAGCCTTGAAAGGGGGATCGAGACCCAGTACTTC.

This clone was found a few times. Mismatch with germline at one junction end may stem from a read error. The V and J genes are TRBV19 and TRBJ2-1; 11 nucleotides align to TRBD2. In germline, CDR1 is LNHDA, CDR2 SQIVND (reference sequence). The CDR3 has 15 residues. CDR3 residues: CASSLTSGSYTEQFF. The CDR3 DNA is TGTGCCAGTAGTCTTACTAGCGGGAGTTACACTGAGCAGTTCTTC.

This clone turned up a few times. The genes are TRBV19 and TRBJ1-2; maybe TRBD1 (5 bases). In germline, CDR1 is LNHDA, CDR2 SQIVND (reference sequence). Between the trimmed V and J ends, which lost 7 bases and 8 bases, there was a span of 23 bases. The CDR3 contains 15 residues. CDR3 loop: CASNTPGRLGEGYTF. CDR3 DNA sequence: TGTGCCAGTAACACGCCGGGACGACTGGGGGAAGGCTACACCTTC.

The CDR3 loop is CASSLGGDSPLHF. Written as DNA, the CDR3 is TGCGCCAGCAGCTTGGGAGGGGATTCACCCCTCCACTTT. This chain uses TRBV5-1 with TRBJ1-6; D perhaps matches TRBD1 (5 bases). Trimming pared 0 bases from V and 8 bases from J, leaving 6 bases between. The CDR3 has 13 residues. CDR1 and CDR2 from the germline V gene are SGHRS and YFSETQ.

V gene TRBV11-2 combines with J gene TRBJ1-1; D is uncertain. This CDR3 is 11 amino acids long. Trimming left V 3 bases short and J 8 bases short, with 7 bases between. Germline loops: CDR1 SGHAT, CDR2 FQNNGV. CDR3 protein: CASSFGLEAFF. The DNA for the CDR3 is TGTGCCAGCAGCTTTGGGTTAGAAGCTTTCTTT.